This T cell receptor (beta chain) was documented in a study of T cell changes during pregnancy in multiple sclerosis. TCRdb keeps only in-frame clones here, not all; method: immunoSEQ multiplex PCR. Found here are roughly 65,000 clones, roughly 89% of them singletons; the top ten hold 1.1% to 1.5%. The CDR3 length is 13 residues. J gave up 6 bases and V 10 bases, and 8 bases lay outside the gene matches. Looked up from germline, CDR1 is MDHEN and CDR2 is SYDVKM. The chain joins TRBV28 to TRBJ2-5; 10 nucleotides agree with TRBD1. This material consisted of peripheral blood, taken in the third trimester of pregnancy. The receptor comes from a female donor in good health, enrolled as a control in a pregnancy study. This CDR3 reads CATLGQGTQTQYF. The CDR3 coding sequence is TGTGCCACCCTGGGACAGGGGACACAGACCCAGTACTTC.